The clone carrying this T cell receptor (beta chain) was detected many times. The antigen remains undetermined. A patient was excluded if there was uncontrolled infection, other autoimmune disease, pregnancy or lactation. Trimming at V came to 4 bases and at J to 4 bases, leaving 0 bases not matched to a gene. The V gene's germline CDR1 is KGHDR and CDR2 SFDVKD. There are 14 residues in the CDR3. It was RNA transcripts that yielded the amplified TCR beta CDR3 regions. HTBI primers drove first-round RT-PCR of the TCR CDR3. TCRdb independently ran MiXCR on the multiplex PCR reads; one entry per CDR3 protein. The sample consists of some 500,000 distinct CDR3 sequences, around 15% of them appearing once. The sample comes from a study of T cells in Graves' hyperthyroidism and ophthalmopathy. Across the whole study: At initial diagnosis, before any treatment had begun, peripheral blood was obtained.

General observations from the study: Onset of ophthalmopathy came a median 6.5 months after the model predicted it.

The chain carries TRBV24-1 and TRBJ2-2, with TRBD1 identical over 9 bases. Sequencing was performed on blood. The clonotype was recovered from a young woman with Graves' hyperthyroidism. CDR3 in amino acids: CATSEQGATGELFF. CDR3 sequence (DNA): TGTGCCACCAGTGAACAGGGGGCCACCGGGGAGCTGTTTTTT.